This entry lists 29 T cell receptor beta chains sequenced from one sample in a study of blood T cell repertoires in COVID-19 (dated by TCRdb to 2020 to 2021). The method behind the library was the immunoSEQ multiplex PCR assay. TCRdb limited this immuneACCESS table to in-frame rearrangements with V and J called. A share of clones is missing; checked studies link under half to unresolved V genes, and the rest is unexplained. For this sample the table gives approximately 250,000 clones, of which less than 90% were detected only once. Of the sample, nearly 2% falls within the top ten clones. Sequencing was done on a sample of peripheral blood. These receptors were obtained from a man younger than 45 with active or convalescent COVID-19.

The V call is TRBV2, the J call TRBJ1-1; D is unclear. The CDR3 totals 13 residues. CDR1 is SNHLY and CDR2 is FYNNEI in the germline V gene. The ends were cut back, 4 bases at V and 3 bases at J, with 9 bases in the middle. CDR3 region: CASSAGGHTEAFF. As DNA, the CDR3 is TGTGCCAGCAGTGCTGGAGGGCACACTGAAGCTTTCTTT.

V gene TRBV7-2 combines with J gene TRBJ1-5, with D possibly TRBD1 on 5 matching bases. Trimming removed 2 bases at V and 1 base at J, with 9 bases between. CDR1 and CDR2 (germline): SGHTA, FQGNSA. CDR3 length equals 15 residues. CDR3 region: CASSLWGGSNQPQHF. CDR3 DNA: TGTGCCAGCAGCTTATGGGGGGGGAGCAATCAGCCCCAGCATTTT.

The CDR3, as DNA: TGTGCCAGCAGCTTAGTGACAGGGCGCAGGGAGAACACTGAAGCTTTCTTT. This encodes CASSLVTGRRENTEAFF. The chain joins TRBV7-8 to TRBJ1-1, with 7 bases matching TRBD1. The CDR3 spans 17 residues. CDR1 and CDR2 from the germline V gene are SGHVS and FQNEAQ. V lost 1 base to trimming and J lost 1 base; unmatched junction nucleotides: 9.

The gene calls are TRBV20-1 and TRBJ1-2; D call uncertain. V was clipped by 3 bases and J by 7 bases, with 18 bases between them. The CDR3 covers 14 residues. From germline, CDR1 is DFQATT and CDR2 SNEGSKA (reference sequence). CDR3 sequence: CSASDTSGIGGYTF. Written as DNA, the CDR3 is TGCAGTGCTAGTGACACGTCCGGGATCGGTGGCTACACCTTC.

The chain couples TRBV19 to TRBJ2-5, with a tentative D call TRBD2 (6 bases). Per germline, CDR1 LNHDA and CDR2 SQIVND (reference sequence). The CDR3 is 14 residues long. Between the trimmed V and J ends, which lost 3 bases and 5 bases, there was a span of 13 bases. The CDR3 protein is CASSIAGGDETQYF. The CDR3 DNA sequence: TGTGCCAGTAGTATTGCTGGAGGGGACGAGACCCAGTACTTC.

This chain connects TRBV9 to TRBJ1-2; D remains ambiguous. CDR1 is SGDLS, CDR2 YYNGEE, per germline. V was trimmed by 0 bases and J by 4 bases, leaving 13 bases between them. CDR3 length: 15 amino acids. The chain's CDR3 is CASSVGRSKIYGYTF. The CDR3 DNA sequence: TGTGCCAGCAGCGTAGGCAGGTCTAAGATCTATGGCTACACCTTC.

Here the CDR3 reads CASSERPGTSFAEAFF. The CDR3 DNA follows: TGTGCCAGCAGTGAACGTCCCGGGACTTCTTTCGCTGAAGCTTTCTTT. The chain is built from TRBV6-1 and TRBJ1-1, with D possibly TRBD1 on 5 matching bases. Trimming removed 2 bases from V and 6 bases from J, with 19 bases in between. CDR1 and CDR2 (germline): MNHNS, SASEGT. This CDR3 has 16 residues.

The chain couples TRBV5-6 to TRBJ1-5; tentatively, D is TRBD1 (6 bases). V was shortened by 5 bases and J by 2 bases, with 14 bases between the two germline ends. Germline lookup yields CDR1 SGHDT and CDR2 YYEEEE. The CDR3 has 15 residues. CDR3 sequence: CASSTGFWGNQPQHF. The CDR3 nucleotides are TGTGCCAGCAGTACAGGGTTTTGGGGCAATCAGCCCCAGCATTTT.

Only one count was recorded for this clone. The chain couples TRBV7-9 to TRBJ1-3; D unresolved. Trimming removed 6 bases at V and 1 base at J, with 19 bases between. CDR3 length: 17 amino acids. The V gene's germline CDR1 is SEHNR and CDR2 FQNEAQ (reference sequence). In nucleotides, the CDR3 is TGTGCCAGCAGGAACATGAACCCAAACACATCTGGAAACACCATATATTTT. It encodes CASRNMNPNTSGNTIYF.

V gene TRBV9 combines with J gene TRBJ2-1, with 8 bases aligning to TRBD2. The V gene's germline CDR1 is SGDLS and CDR2 YYNGEE. V was pared by 3 bases and J by 7 bases, with 15 bases of the junction left unmatched. The CDR3 has 17 amino acids. The CDR3 bases are TGTGCCAGCAGCGGAACCTCCCCGACTAGCGTTGTGAATGAGCAGTTCTTC. As protein: CASSGTSPTSVVNEQFF.

This clone was seen once. The chain uses TRBV5-4 and TRBJ1-6, with D perhaps matching TRBD1 (5 bases). V lost 0 bases, J lost 7 bases, and 8 bases lay in between. The CDR3 is 14 amino acids. Germline V gives CDR1 SGHNT, CDR2 YYREEE (reference sequence). This CDR3 reads CASSLVGGNSPLHF. The CDR3 bases are TGTGCCAGCAGCTTGGTGGGGGGGAATTCACCCCTCCACTTT.

The chain links TRBV12-3 or TRBV12-4 to TRBJ1-5, with unresolved D. This CDR3 comprises 12 residues. Trimming stripped 3 bases from V and 7 bases from J, with 7 bases between. The CDR3 here is CASSLRSQPQHF. DNA for the CDR3: TGTGCCAGCAGTTTGCGGAGCCAGCCCCAGCATTTT.

The J gene is TRBJ2-5, the V gene TRBV5-6; 12 bases are shared with TRBD2. The junction had 3 bases not matched to a gene; V was cut back by 5 bases and J by 4 bases. This CDR3 region has 14 residues. Per the germline V gene, CDR1 is SGHDT and CDR2 is YYEEEE. The CDR3 sequence is CASRTGLAGETQYF. CDR3 bases: TGTGCCAGCAGGACGGGACTAGCGGGAGAGACCCAGTACTTC.

V usage is TRBV5-5 and J usage is TRBJ2-7; 12 nucleotides align to TRBD2. This CDR3 has 15 amino acids. Germline V lookup: CDR1 SGHKS, CDR2 YYEKEE (reference sequence). J was trimmed by 3 bases and V by 3 bases; bases with no gene match: 4. The CDR3 DNA follows: TGTGCCAGCAGCTGGGAACTAGCGGGGGGCTACGAGCAGTACTTC. It specifies CASSWELAGGYEQYF.

The chain uses TRBV2 and TRBJ1-2, with TRBD1 matching 11 bases. After removal of 5 bases from V and 4 bases from J, the junction contained 3 bases not matched to a gene. Germline loops: CDR1 SNHLY, CDR2 FYNNEI. The CDR3 consists of 14 residues. CDR3 protein: CASSFGQGAYGYTF. The CDR3 DNA reads as TGTGCCAGCAGTTTTGGACAGGGGGCCTATGGCTACACCTTC.

This clone has only a few counts. The chain carries TRBV6-5 and TRBJ1-1, with D maybe TRBD1 (5 bases). Germline CDR1 MNHEY, CDR2 SVGAGI. V lost 0 bases and J lost 10, with 12 bases in between. CDR3 length: 13 residues. The CDR3 is CASSYSGGAIAFF. Written as DNA, the CDR3 is TGTGCCAGCAGTTACTCTGGTGGGGCCATAGCTTTCTTT.

Only one count was recorded for this clone. The chain recombines TRBV11-2 with TRBJ2-3; D is unresolved. CDR1 and CDR2 from the germline V gene are SGHAT and FQNNGV. The V and J ends lost 4 bases and 5 bases respectively, with 16 bases between them. The CDR3 runs to 15 residues. The CDR3 DNA is TGTGCCAGCAGCTCGAGAGGAACCGAGCGAGATACGCAGTATTTT. Translating it yields CASSSRGTERDTQYF.

As regards this clone: The identical CDR3 is also encoded by other nucleotide sequences in the sample. J is TRBJ1-5 and V is TRBV6-5, with D uncertain. V was cut by 0 bases and J by 4 bases, with 7 bases left in between. The germline gives CDR1 MNHEY, CDR2 SVGAGI. The CDR3 totals 14 residues. DNA for the CDR3: TGTGCCAGCAGTTACTCGGGCGGGAATCAGCCCCAGCATTTT. It encodes CASSYSGGNQPQHF.

The sample holds a few counts of this clone. The chain has TRBV12-3 or TRBV12-4 and TRBJ1-5, with TRBD1 as a possible D gene (5 bases). The CDR3 consists of 13 residues. Trimming stripped 7 bases from V and 7 bases from J, with 14 bases between. The chain's CDR3 is CASTQGSGQPQHF. The CDR3 DNA sequence: TGTGCCAGCACCCAGGGTTCTGGCCAGCCCCAGCATTTT.

This rearrangement joins TRBV6-5 to TRBJ1-5, with D tentatively TRBD1 (5 bases). The CDR3 spans 15 residues. The germline V gene has CDR1 MNHEY and CDR2 SVGAGI. V lost 3 bases and J 4 bases, leaving 13 bases between the germline ends. CDR3 amino acids: CASSYGSGRNQPQHF. The CDR3 DNA follows: TGTGCCAGCAGTTATGGTTCAGGGCGTAATCAGCCCCAGCATTTT.

The V call is TRBV4-1, the J call TRBJ1-1, with a tentative D call TRBD1 (6 bases). Per the germline V gene, CDR1 is MGHRA and CDR2 is YSYEKL. V was cut by 5 bases and J by 7 bases, with 17 bases left in between. This CDR3 has 14 amino acids. The CDR3, as DNA: TGCGCCAGCAGCTACGGACAGCCCCGGGGTGAAGCTTTCTTT. It yields the protein CASSYGQPRGEAFF.

V is TRBV9 and J is TRBJ1-3; D call uncertain. Germline assignment: CDR1 SGDLS and CDR2 YYNGEE. CDR3 length: 17 residues. Trimming cost V 4 bases and J 0 bases, with 17 bases left between them. The CDR3 nucleotides read TGTGCCAGCAGCCCCCACCCCCCGGGGAGCTCTGGAAACACCATATATTTT. Translation: CASSPHPPGSSGNTIYF. The full variable domain, rest sourced from reference TRBV9 and TRBJ1-3, is DSGVTQTPKHLITATGQRVTLRCSPRSGDLSVYWYQQSLDQGLQFLIQYYNGEERAKGNILERFSAQQFPDLHSELNLSSLELGDSALYFCASSPHPPGSSGNTIYFGEGSWLTVV.

Worth noting for this clone: This CDR3 is also generated by other DNA sequences in the sample. The rearrangement uses TRBV5-8 and TRBJ1-5; no firm D call. The CDR3 spans 14 residues. Trimming took off 2 bases at V and 2 bases at J, with 8 bases between the two ends. Germline V gives CDR1 SGHTS, CDR2 YDEGEE. CDR3 bases: TGTGCCAGCAGCTTACGGGGTGGCAATCAGCCCCAGCATTTT. It encodes CASSLRGGNQPQHF.

The V call is TRBV28, the J call TRBJ1-1; D may be TRBD1 (6 bases). The CDR3 has 12 residues. V was clipped by 8 bases and J by 3 bases, with 10 bases between them. Germline V lookup: CDR1 MDHEN, CDR2 SYDVKM. CDR3 protein: CASVAGDTEAFF. DNA of the CDR3: TGTGCCAGCGTGGCAGGGGACACTGAAGCTTTCTTT.

CDR3 nucleotide sequence: TGTGCCAGCAGCCATACACAGGGAAATGAAAAACTGTTTTTT. Its protein product is CASSHTQGNEKLFF. The chain joins TRBV14 to TRBJ1-4; D might be TRBD1 (6 bases). The germline V gene encodes CDR1 SGHDN and CDR2 FVKESK. V dropped 3 bases and J dropped 5 bases, with 10 bases sitting between them. CDR3 length equals 14 residues.

The rearrangement links TRBV7-3 to TRBJ2-1; 9 bases fit TRBD2. Germline-derived CDR1 and CDR2 are SGHTA and FQGTGA. V shed 4 bases and J 8 bases; nucleotides not matched to a gene: 9. This CDR3 comprises 15 residues. In DNA form, the CDR3 reads TGTGCCAGCAGCTCGGGACTAGCTGAGGTGGATGAGCAGTTCTTC. Translated: CASSSGLAEVDEQFF.

This chain links TRBV4-2 with TRBJ2-3, with TRBD2 identical over 7 bases. Germline CDR1 and CDR2: LGHNA and YNFKEQ. V lost 1 base and J lost 2; bases outside the gene matches: 6. The CDR3 has 16 amino acids. CDR3 DNA: TGTGCCAGCAGCCAAGTAGGCGGGGGAGTCACAGATACGCAGTATTTT. Protein product: CASSQVGGGVTDTQYF.

The J gene is TRBJ2-1, the V gene TRBV6-5; 8 bases are shared with TRBD2. Per germline, CDR1 MNHEY and CDR2 SVGAGI. The CDR3 length is 14 residues. The ends lost 6 bases at V and 6 bases at J; junction bases unmatched: 7. CDR3 in amino acids: CASSRGGAANEQFF. CDR3 coding DNA: TGTGCCAGCAGCCGGGGGGGGGCAGCCAATGAGCAGTTCTTC.

This chain links TRBV5-1 with TRBJ1-6, with 8 bases that match TRBD1. Germline loops: CDR1 SGHRS, CDR2 YFSETQ. The V gene end was trimmed by 5 bases and the J gene end by 7 bases; junction bases not matched to a gene: 11. CDR3 size: 16 residues. The CDR3 reads CASRQQGANYNSPLHF. CDR3 bases: TGCGCCAGCAGACAGCAGGGGGCGAACTACAATTCACCCCTCCACTTT.